These T cell receptor beta chains were read from a single sample in a study of radiotherapy plus CTLA-4 blockade in lung cancer. Repertoires were generated with immunoSEQ multiplex PCR, while TCRdb's copy carries only in-frame clones and drops some. This sample has 40,000 or so clones, with about 75% found just once. This material consisted of peripheral blood, taken from a patient treated with radiotherapy plus ipilimumab. These receptors were taken from a human donor with non-small cell lung cancer who had stable disease on radiotherapy plus ipilimumab. Both conserved end residues are part of each CDR3. The D gene is left open where the match is weak. Expanded clones get a size class; other rows say once, few or many, or leave the size out.

TRBJ2-3,NA,NA,TRBV18,CASSLYWSDTQYF,TGTGCCAGCTCGCTCTATTGGTCGGATACGCAGTATTTT
TRBJ2-7,NA,NA,TRBV28,CASSSPPYEQYF,TGTGCCAGCAGTTCCCCTCCCTACGAGCAGTACTTC
TRBJ1-2,TRBD1,NA,TRBV5-8,CAGLRTGSTNYGYTF,TGTGCCGGACTTCGGACAGGGTCGACGAACTATGGCTACACCTTC
TRBJ2-7,NA,NA,TRBV5-1,CASSVGDHSYEQYF,TGCGCCAGCAGCGTTGGAGACCACTCCTACGAGCAGTACTTC
TRBJ1-1,NA,NA,TRBV5-1,CASSPLGGTEAFF,TGCGCCAGCAGCCCCCTGGGGGGCACTGAAGCTTTCTTT
TRBJ1-2,NA,NA,TRBV6-1,CASSDMSPFGGSGNYGYTF,TGTGCCAGCAGTGATATGTCCCCATTTGGGGGCTCTGGTAACTATGGCTACACCTTC
TRBJ1-2,NA,once,TRBV5-3,CARSLEQANGYTF,TGTGCCAGAAGCTTGGAACAGGCCAATGGCTACACCTTC
TRBJ1-2,NA,NA,TRBV5-6,CASSPNVAGFYGYTF,TGTGCCAGCAGCCCCAACGTGGCGGGGTTCTATGGCTACACCTTC
TRBJ1-1,NA,once,TRBV7-8,CASSLAYSEAFF,TGTGCCAGCAGCTTAGCTTATTCTGAAGCTTTCTTT
TRBJ1-6,TRBD1,NA,TRBV7-9,CASSRGGMGQGRSPLHF,TGTGCCAGCAGCCGGGGGGGGATGGGACAGGGACGTTCACCCCTCCACTTT
TRBJ1-2,NA,NA,TRBV19,CASSTDGTPYGYTF,TGTGCCAGTAGTACAGACGGGACTCCCTATGGCTACACCTTC
TRBJ1-2,TRBD1,few,TRBV7-9,CASSSFTGGAGYGYTF,TGTGCCAGCAGCTCATTCACAGGGGGCGCTGGCTATGGCTACACCTTC
TRBJ1-1,NA,once,TRBV5-1,CASSSDAPGTEAFF,TGCGCCAGCAGCTCGGACGCCCCGGGGACTGAAGCTTTCTTT
TRBJ1-1,NA,NA,TRBV7-2,CASSFRYPEAFF,TGTGCCAGCAGCTTCAGGTACCCTGAAGCTTTCTTT
TRBJ1-6,NA,NA,TRBV2,CASSERAAGAGSPLHF,TGTGCCAGCAGTGAACGTGCGGCAGGGGCTGGTTCACCCCTCCACTTT
TRBJ1-1,NA,NA,TRBV11-3,CASRAAGHTEAFF,TGTGCCAGCCGAGCGGCCGGTCATACTGAAGCTTTCTTT
TRBJ2-5,NA,NA,TRBV21-1,CASSGHQETQYF,TGTGCCAGCAGCGGGCACCAAGAGACCCAGTACTTC
TRBJ1-5,NA,NA,TRBV5-5,CASSRRGGERNQPQHF,TGTGCCAGCAGCCGCCGGGGGGGTGAGCGCAATCAGCCCCAGCATTTT
TRBJ2-7,NA,once,TRBV21-1,CASSIRISLQGYEQYF,TGTGCCAGCAGCATACGAATTTCACTACAGGGCTACGAGCAGTACTTC
TRBJ2-2,TRBD1,once,TRBV10-3,CAIGRGRTTTGELFF,TGTGCCATCGGCAGGGGGCGGACTACTACCGGGGAGCTGTTTTTT